Following are 16 T cell receptor beta chains from one sample sequenced in a study of Ad26.COV2.S vaccination and SARS-CoV-2 variants. The table came from immunoSEQ multiplex PCR; TCRdb's copy has only in-frame clones and leaves some out. The sample has around 300,000 clones, about 88% seen once. As to treatment: about 20 received Ad26.COV2.S at low or high dose, single or two shots; several received placebo; per-sample allocation not given. Day 63 following the first vaccine or placebo injection was when the samples were taken. The sequencing used peripheral blood, collected in a trial of Ad26.COV2.S vaccine versus placebo. These receptors all come from a person aged 18-60 years who received the Ad26.COV2.S COVID-19 vaccine or a placebo.

The chain carries TRBV5-1 and TRBJ2-3, with 11 positions matching TRBD2. Germline values: CDR1 SGHRS, CDR2 YFSETQ. The CDR3 is 15 amino acids. With 7 bases clipped from V and 6 bases from J, the junction kept 10 bases outside the gene matches. The CDR3 bases are TGCGCCAGCGGTCTAGCGGGGGGTACCGGGGATACGCAGTATTTT. Translated: CASGLAGGTGDTQYF.

The V and J genes are TRBV7-9 and TRBJ2-7; 11 bases match TRBD2. This CDR3 comprises 16 residues. The V gene's germline CDR1 is SEHNR and CDR2 FQNEAQ (reference sequence). After removal of 3 bases from V and 7 bases from J, the junction contained 11 bases not matched to a gene. In nucleotides, the CDR3 is TGTGCCAGCAGCTTGGTGGTAGCGGGAGGGCCCGGGGAGCAGTACTTC. Translated: CASSLVVAGGPGEQYF.

On this clone: The junction does not match germline at one end; this may be a read error. The chain recombines TRBV11-1 with TRBJ2-5; possibly TRBD2 for D (5 bases). CDR1 and CDR2 (germline): SGHAT, FQDESV (reference sequence). The CDR3 is made up of 13 amino acids. CDR3 sequence (DNA): TGTGCCAGCAGCCTAGCTTTCCAAGAGACCCAGTACTTC. Translating it yields CASSLAFQETQYF.

This sequence joins TRBV10-1 and TRBJ1-2, with TRBD1 identical over 7 bases. Germline trimming cut 6 bases from V and 5 bases from J; bases unmatched to any gene: 9. This CDR3 has 14 amino acids. Germline values: CDR1 WNHNN, CDR2 SYGVQD (reference sequence). The DNA for the CDR3 is TGCGCCAGCAGAGAAGACAGGGAAAATTATGGCTACACCTTC. This encodes CASREDRENYGYTF.

The rearrangement links TRBV4-1 to TRBJ1-1, with 11 bases that match TRBD1. The CDR3 sequence is 14 residues long. From germline, CDR1 is MGHRA and CDR2 YSYEKL. V trimming: 3 bases; J trimming: 7 bases; junction bases outside the gene matches: 4. The CDR3 is CASSQAGTGGEAFF. Here the CDR3 DNA reads TGCGCCAGCAGCCAGGCCGGGACAGGGGGTGAAGCTTTCTTT.

This chain uses TRBV5-6 with TRBJ2-1; D unclear. Germline CDR1 reads SGHDT; CDR2 reads YYEEEE. The V end was cut by 2 bases, the J end by 5 bases, with 8 bases between. This CDR3 comprises 13 residues. The CDR3 protein is CASSFGKNNEQFF. The CDR3 DNA follows: TGTGCCAGCAGCTTTGGAAAGAACAATGAGCAGTTCTTC. Looking up the rest from reference TRBV5-6 and TRBJ2-1 gives the full variable domain: DAGVTQSPTHLIKTRGQQVTLRCSPKSGHDTVSWYQQALGQGPQFIFQYYEEEERQRGNFPDRFSGHQFPNYSSELNVNALLLGDSALYLCASSFGKNNEQFFGPGTRLTVL.

The genes are TRBV4-3 and TRBJ1-5; the D is unclear. This CDR3 is 15 amino acids long. Germline CDR1 reads LGHNA; CDR2 reads YSLEER. The V end was cut by 0 bases, the J end by 6 bases, with 12 bases between. Here the CDR3 reads CASSQESGFGQPQHF. The CDR3 DNA sequence: TGCGCCAGCAGCCAAGAATCCGGGTTCGGTCAGCCCCAGCATTTT.

The rearrangement joins TRBV11-1 to TRBJ2-2; D ambiguous. V shed 5 bases and J shed 5 bases, with 3 bases lying between them. Germline lookup yields CDR1 SGHAT and CDR2 FQDESV (reference sequence). This CDR3 comprises 11 residues. In DNA form, the CDR3 reads TGTGCCAGCAGCCGAACCGGGGAGCTGTTTTTT. It yields the protein CASSRTGELFF.

The chain joins TRBV3-1 (or the pseudogene TRBV3-2) to TRBJ2-1, with 8 bases aligning to TRBD2. V was pared by 0 bases and J by 0 bases, with 13 bases of the junction left unmatched. Germline CDR1 reads LGHDT; CDR2 reads YNNKEL (reference sequence). The CDR3 length is 20 residues. The CDR3 here is CASSQEPGAGGPYSYNEQFF. CDR3 in DNA: TGTGCCAGCAGCCAAGAACCCGGGGCGGGGGGACCATACTCCTACAATGAGCAGTTCTTC.

The chain couples TRBV6-5 to TRBJ2-6, with D perhaps TRBD2 (5 bases). Germline V gene data show CDR1 as MNHEY and CDR2 as SVGAGI. This CDR3 has 15 residues. Deletions cut 2 bases from V and 0 bases from J, with 5 bases between. The CDR3 DNA reads as TGTGCCAGCAGTTACGAGGGCTCTGGGGCCAACGTCCTGACTTTC. Translation: CASSYEGSGANVLTF.

The chain carries TRBV2 and TRBJ1-4; D gene uncertain. Germline V gives CDR1 SNHLY, CDR2 FYNNEI. The V and J ends lost 2 bases and 4 bases respectively, with 11 bases between them. This CDR3 comprises 15 residues. The CDR3 DNA reads TGTGCCAGCAGTGAATTGCGGAACTTTAATGAAAAACTGTTTTTT. Amino acids: CASSELRNFNEKLFF.

CDR3 sequence (DNA): TGTGCCAGCAGTGCGACTAGCGGGGATCTTTACGAGCAGTACTTC. Amino acid sequence: CASSATSGDLYEQYF. The V call is TRBV6-2 or TRBV6-3, the J call TRBJ2-7, with 11 positions matching TRBD2. V lost 5 bases, J lost 4 bases, and 7 bases stayed unmatched. This CDR3 comprises 15 residues. The germline V gene has CDR1 MNHEY and CDR2 SVGEGT.

In its sample, this clone was seen a few times. V is TRBV5-4 and J is TRBJ1-3; 8 nucleotides match TRBD1. The germline V gene encodes CDR1 SGHNT and CDR2 YYREEE (reference sequence). The CDR3 totals 15 residues. With 4 bases clipped from V and 4 bases from J, the junction kept 7 bases outside the gene matches. DNA of the CDR3: TGTGCCAGCAGCACCGGGACAGGATCAGGAAACACCATATATTTT. It encodes CASSTGTGSGNTIYF.

The chain recombines TRBV6-2 or TRBV6-3 with TRBJ2-3, with D tentatively TRBD2 (6 bases). There are 16 residues in the CDR3. The germline V and J ends were trimmed by 1 base and 1 base, with 12 bases remaining between them. In germline, CDR1 is MNHEY, CDR2 SVGEGT. The CDR3 nucleotides are TGTGCCAGCAGTTACTTCGCGCTAGCGCGCACAGATACGCAGTATTTT. Its protein is CASSYFALARTDTQYF.

V usage is TRBV7-8 and J usage is TRBJ2-2; 8 bases map to TRBD2. Germline CDR1 and CDR2: SGHVS and FQNEAQ. This CDR3 spans 16 amino acids. V was clipped by 1 base and J by 3 bases; unmatched bases: 4. The CDR3 sequence is CASSLGGLADTGELFF. The DNA for the CDR3 is TGTGCCAGCAGCTTAGGAGGACTAGCCGACACCGGGGAGCTGTTTTTT.

The V gene is TRBV19, the J gene TRBJ1-2, with 10 bases aligning to TRBD1. CDR3 size: 14 residues. Trimming at V came to 4 bases and at J to 4 bases, leaving 3 bases not matched to a gene. Germline CDR1 LNHDA, CDR2 SQIVND (reference sequence). Written as DNA, the CDR3 is TGTGCCAGTAGTACCCGGACAGGGGGCTATGGCTACACCTTC. Translating gives CASSTRTGGYGYTF.